A single sample is the source of the 11 T cell receptor beta chains below, sequenced in a study of control samples from healthy donors and cancer patients. Libraries were prepared by immunoSEQ multiplex PCR; TCRdb keeps only in-frame clonotypes and omits some of them. This sample yields some 130,000 clones, of which roughly 90% are seen a single time; roughly 12% belongs to the top ten. Source material: blood. These receptors all stem from a man younger than 40 in good health.

This clone is labeled medium-sized. The chain has TRBV6-4 and TRBJ2-2; no definite D call. Germline V lookup: CDR1 MRHNA, CDR2 SNTAGT. The CDR3 totals 14 residues. V gave up 4 bases and J gave up 2 bases, with 8 bases separating them. In DNA form, the CDR3 reads TGTGCCAGCAGTGGACGGTTCAACACCGGGGAGCTGTTTTTT. This sequence encodes CASSGRFNTGELFF.

This clone was counted once. The chain has TRBV28 and TRBJ2-1; 7 nucleotides match TRBD1. Germline assignment: CDR1 MDHEN and CDR2 SYDVKM. V lost 5 bases and J lost 7; bases outside the gene matches: 8. This CDR3 region has 14 residues. The CDR3 loop reads CASSVRQGWNEQFF. The CDR3 bases are TGTGCCAGCAGTGTAAGACAGGGTTGGAATGAGCAGTTCTTC.

This chain connects TRBV9 to TRBJ2-1; 12 nucleotides agree with TRBD2. Germline loops: CDR1 SGDLS, CDR2 YYNGEE. The CDR3 runs 16 residues. Trimming took 3 bases from V and 5 from J; bases not matched to a gene: 6. CDR3 nucleotide sequence: TGTGCCAGCAGCGCCTCTAGCGGGAGGGCTCACAATGAGCAGTTCTTC. It translates to CASSASSGRAHNEQFF.

The chain uses TRBV12-1 and TRBJ2-7; the table's D call, TRBD2, has no DNA check behind it. TRBV12-1 is a pseudogene. The CDR3 runs 14 residues. The CDR3 sequence is CASPQSDGIHEQYF. The CDR3 DNA is TGTGCCAGCCCCCAAAGCGATGGAATCCACGAGCAGTACTTC.

The chain combines TRBV9 with TRBJ1-1; D remains unclear. Germline CDR1 and CDR2: SGDLS and YYNGEE. The CDR3 consists of 15 residues. Between the trimmed V and J ends, which lost 0 bases and 0 bases, there was a span of 9 bases. The CDR3, as DNA: TGTGCCAGCAGCGTAGGCCATCTTTTGAACACTGAAGCTTTCTTT. It yields the protein CASSVGHLLNTEAFF.

The chain employs TRBV2 and TRBJ2-5; unclear D gene. The germline gives CDR1 SNHLY, CDR2 FYNNEI. V lost 3 bases to trimming and J lost 4 bases, with 12 bases between them. The CDR3 contains 14 residues. CDR3 bases: TGTGCCAGCAGTGATTGGGCTCTTGGAGAGACCCAGTACTTC. Protein product: CASSDWALGETQYF.

This clone appeared once. V usage is TRBV2 and J usage is TRBJ1-2; D unresolved. The CDR3 is made up of 12 amino acids. Germline-derived CDR1 and CDR2 are SNHLY and FYNNEI. Between the trimmed V and J ends, which lost 7 bases and 8 bases, there was a span of 14 bases. This CDR3 is CASNGGHGGYTF. The CDR3 DNA follows: TGTGCCAGCAATGGAGGGCATGGCGGCTACACCTTC.

The chain employs TRBV2 and TRBJ2-7, with no clear D. The CDR3 has 13 amino acids. Looked up from germline, CDR1 is SNHLY and CDR2 is FYNNEI. V was trimmed by 10 bases and J by 3 bases, leaving 16 bases between them. CDR3 residues: CATLTLFVYEQYF. CDR3 bases: TGTGCCACCCTGACCCTCTTTGTCTACGAGCAGTACTTC.

This clone was counted a few times. V gene TRBV4-1 combines with J gene TRBJ2-7; D possibly corresponds to TRBD1 (5 bases). The germline V and J ends were trimmed by 1 base and 3 bases, with 10 bases remaining between them. The germline CDR1 and CDR2 sequences are MGHRA and YSYEKL. The CDR3 consists of 14 residues. CDR3 region: CASSQGTGNYEQYF. Written as DNA, the CDR3 is TGCGCCAGCAGCCAAGGAACAGGTAACTACGAGCAGTACTTC.

The chain combines TRBV6-5 with TRBJ2-3, with 11 bases matching TRBD1. CDR1 and CDR2 from the germline V gene are MNHEY and SVGAGI. The CDR3 runs to 15 residues. Unmatched junction bases numbered 6, after V lost 6 bases and J lost 4 bases. CDR3 sequence: CASSPGTGGSDTQYF. DNA of the CDR3: TGTGCCAGCAGCCCCGGGACAGGGGGTTCAGATACGCAGTATTTT.

V gene TRBV4-3 combines with J gene TRBJ2-1, with D tentatively TRBD1 or TRBD2 (7 bases each). The V end was cut by 3 bases, the J end by 4 bases, with 16 bases between. CDR3 length: 16 residues. The V gene's germline CDR1 is LGHNA and CDR2 YSLEER. CDR3 bases: TGCGCCAGCAGCCAGTCACAGGGGACTATTTACAATGAGCAGTTCTTC. As protein: CASSQSQGTIYNEQFF.